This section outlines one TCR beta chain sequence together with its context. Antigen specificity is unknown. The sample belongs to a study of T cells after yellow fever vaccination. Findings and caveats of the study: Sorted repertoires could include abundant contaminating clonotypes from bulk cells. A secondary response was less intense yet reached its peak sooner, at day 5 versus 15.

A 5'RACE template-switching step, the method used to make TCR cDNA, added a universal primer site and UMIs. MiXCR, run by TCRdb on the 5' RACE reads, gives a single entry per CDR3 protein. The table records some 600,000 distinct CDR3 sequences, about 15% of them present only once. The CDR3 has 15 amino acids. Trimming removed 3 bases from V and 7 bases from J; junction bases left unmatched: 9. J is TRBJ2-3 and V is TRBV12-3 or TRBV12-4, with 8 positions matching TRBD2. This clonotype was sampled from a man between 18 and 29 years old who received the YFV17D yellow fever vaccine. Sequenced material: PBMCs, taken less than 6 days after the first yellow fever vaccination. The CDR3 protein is CASSLAGGARHTQYF. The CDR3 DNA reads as TGTGCCAGCAGTTTGGCGGGGGGTGCGCGGCATACGCAGTATTTT.